This T cell receptor (beta chain) was sequenced during a study of blood T cell repertoires in COVID-19. As for the study in general: Samples of COVID-19 (acute and convalescent) were obtained from the United States, Italy and Spain. Sources were T cells, B-cell-depleted T cells, or PBMCs; the material itself was cDNA or gDNA.

Per the original data handling: For nucleated cells, counts were estimated from reference gene primer amplification. Data came from immunoSEQ multiplex PCR; TCRdb stores just in-frame clones and leaves some out. V and J calls and clone size follow that table, whereas D and trimming were derived from the DNA. Seen here are approximately 290,000 clones, about 85% observed once, and the top ten hold 0.7% to 0.9%. Seattle cases were enrolled at active infection and followed longitudinally. Sequencing was carried out using peripheral blood. The TCR was taken from a human donor with COVID-19, enrolled during active disease. The donor label of this sample is uncertain.

DNA for the CDR3: TGTGCCAGTAGTCCGGGAGGTCGCAATCAGCCCCAGCATTTT. Translating gives CASSPGGRNQPQHF. V gene TRBV19 combines with J gene TRBJ1-5; D gene ambiguous. V was pared by 5 bases and J by 2 bases, with 10 bases between. CDR3 size: 14 residues. CDR1 is LNHDA, CDR2 SQIVND, per germline (reference sequence).